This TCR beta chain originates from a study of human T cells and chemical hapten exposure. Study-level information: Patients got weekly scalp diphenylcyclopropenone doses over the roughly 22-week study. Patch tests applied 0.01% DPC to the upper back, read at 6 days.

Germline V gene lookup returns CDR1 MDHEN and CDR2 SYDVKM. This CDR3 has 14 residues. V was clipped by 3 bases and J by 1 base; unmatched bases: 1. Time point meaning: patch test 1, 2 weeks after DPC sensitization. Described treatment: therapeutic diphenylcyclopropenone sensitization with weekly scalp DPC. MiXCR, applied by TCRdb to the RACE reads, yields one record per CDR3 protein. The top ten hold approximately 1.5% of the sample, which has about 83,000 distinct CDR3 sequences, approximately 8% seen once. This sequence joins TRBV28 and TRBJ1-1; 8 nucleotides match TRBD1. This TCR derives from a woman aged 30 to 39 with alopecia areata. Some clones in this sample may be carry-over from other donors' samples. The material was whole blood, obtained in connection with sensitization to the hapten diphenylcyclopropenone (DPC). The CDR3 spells CASSFTGGNTEAFF. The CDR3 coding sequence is TGTGCCAGCAGTTTTACAGGGGGGAACACTGAAGCTTTCTTT. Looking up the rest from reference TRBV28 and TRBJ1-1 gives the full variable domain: DVKVTQSSRYLVKRTGEKVFLECVQDMDHENMFWYRQDPGLGLRLIYFSYDVKMKEKGDIPEGYSVSREKKERFSLILESASTNQTSMYLCASSFTGGNTEAFFGQGTRLTVV.